This T cell receptor beta chain was identified in a study of T cell responses to AZD1222 COVID-19 vaccine. TCRdb's copy holds only in-frame clones and misses some; the assay was immunoSEQ multiplex PCR. This sample has just over 150,000 clones; less than 95% occur once, and the top ten carry about 1.7%. Study observations and caveats: Reportedly, nearly half of unique spike TCRs recognized epitopes outside B.1.351/B.1.1.7 mutations. At 160-218 and 743-854, vaccine-associated CD4 TCRs were dominant, and they spanned spike.

The CDR3 runs 15 residues. Trimming stripped 4 bases from V and 4 bases from J, with 14 bases between. Germline CDR1 is MGHDK and CDR2 is SYGVNS. With respect to this clone: No antigen is known for it.

This sample comprised peripheral blood, obtained on day 0 of AZD1222 vaccination. The TCR sequence derives from an adult in good health. The chain uses TRBV25-1 and TRBJ2-1, with TRBD1 as a possible D gene (6 bases). The CDR3 DNA reads TGTGCCAGCAGTGTCATATGGACAGAATACAATGAGCAGTTCTTC. Translation: CASSVIWTEYNEQFF.